One and the same sample provided the 24 T cell receptor beta chains below, sequenced in a study of regulatory T cells in long-lasting Graves disease (dated by TCRdb to the early 2020s). Explained via the paper, the time point label denotes: newly diagnosed GD, antithyroid drugs for less than 3 months. For both TCR sequencing and RNA sequencing, RNA was extracted from PBMCs in TRIzol. The method behind the library was multiplex PCR. Sequencing took place on an Illumina HiSeq 4000. To build TCR beta libraries, CDR3 regions were amplified by Arm-PCR using iRepertoire HTBI primers. TCRdb reprocessed the public reads (quality trimming at Q25 with fastp, clone calling with MiXCR) and kept in-frame beta chains. Each CDR3 protein gets just one entry, which takes the most common genes and DNA from the rows behind it. This sample gives hundreds of thousands of distinct CDR3 sequences in total; 16% of them show up just once. The ten biggest clones cover 18% of the sample.

These same records also appear under a second study, on T cells in Graves' hyperthyroidism and ophthalmopathy.

Material: peripheral blood mononuclear cells (PBMCs), obtained at new diagnosis, from a patient treated with antithyroid drugs. Every receptor here comes from a woman in her 30s with Graves disease. Donor details come from another sample of the same person, matched by shared clones.

The rearrangement joins TRBV3-1 to TRBJ2-1; TRBD2 matches 7 bases. With V trimmed by 3 bases and J by 3 bases, 8 bases remained unmatched. CDR1 is LGHDT and CDR2 is YNNKEL in the germline V gene (reference sequence). The CDR3 covers 16 residues. CDR3 coding DNA: TGTGCCAGCAGCCAGGCCGGGACTAACCGCTACAATGAGCAGTTCTTC. Protein sequence: CASSQAGTNRYNEQFF.

This clonotype was counted many times. The chain joins TRBV12-3 or TRBV12-4 to TRBJ1-3, with D perhaps matching TRBD1 (5 bases). The V gene lost 7 bases and the J gene lost 0 bases, with 10 bases spanning the gap. This CDR3 has 14 amino acids. DNA of the CDR3: TGTGCCAGCAAAACGGGGGGCTCTGGAAACACCATATATTTT. Translated, it gives CASKTGGSGNTIYF.

This clonotype was observed at least ten times. The chain combines TRBV6-2 or TRBV6-3 with TRBJ2-7, with unresolved D. The ends were cut back, 0 bases at V and 5 bases at J, with 8 bases in the middle. This CDR3 spans 13 amino acids. Germline V gene data show CDR1 as MNHEY and CDR2 as SVGEGT. Here the CDR3 reads CASSYSYGDEQYF. CDR3 nucleotides: TGTGCCAGCAGTTACTCTTACGGCGACGAGCAGTACTTC.

This clonotype was picked up a small number of times. The chain carries TRBV12-3 or TRBV12-4 and TRBJ1-4; D call uncertain. The CDR3 totals 14 residues. V lost 4 bases to trimming and J lost 7 bases, with 13 bases between them. This chain's CDR3 is CASSSWVNGEKLFF. In nucleotides, the CDR3 is TGTGCCAGCAGTTCTTGGGTTAACGGTGAAAAACTGTTTTTT.

V is TRBV15 and J is TRBJ1-3; D is perhaps TRBD1 (5 bases). Germline CDR1 reads LNHNV; CDR2 reads YYDKDF (reference sequence). Trimming stripped 4 bases from V and 0 bases from J, with 10 bases between. The CDR3 length is 15 residues. DNA for the CDR3: TGTGCCACCAGCACAGGGTACTCCTCTGGAAACACCATATATTTT. It encodes CATSTGYSSGNTIYF.

There are many counts of this clonotype. This sequence joins TRBV6-1 and TRBJ1-1; the D is unclear. The CDR3 is 12 amino acids. Trimming took 0 bases from V and 2 from J, leaving 1 base between them. CDR1 is MNHNS and CDR2 is SASEGT in the germline V gene. CDR3 DNA sequence: TGTGCCAGCAGTGAAGCTAACACTGAAGCTTTCTTT. Encoded protein: CASSEANTEAFF.

This clonotype has only a few counts. A read error may account for a junction end that differs from germline. This chain connects TRBV7-8 to TRBJ2-5; the D call may be TRBD1 or TRBD2 (5 bases each). CDR3 length equals 13 residues. Germline CDR1 SGHVS, CDR2 FQNEAQ. CDR3 sequence reads: CTSSFGEGETQYF. For the CDR3, the DNA is TGTACCAGCAGCTTCGGAGAGGGGGAGACCCAGTACTTC.

CDR3 protein: CASSHGTGSEQYF. The CDR3 DNA reads TGCGCCAGCAGCCACGGAACAGGGTCCGAGCAGTACTTC. The rearrangement links TRBV5-1 to TRBJ2-7, with D maybe TRBD1 (6 bases). The germline V and J ends were trimmed by 4 bases and 6 bases, with 14 bases remaining between them. Germline V lookup: CDR1 SGHRS, CDR2 YFSETQ. The CDR3 covers 13 residues.

This clonotype showed up just a few times. This chain links TRBV5-1 with TRBJ2-1; D unresolved. Germline lookup yields CDR1 SGHRS and CDR2 YFSETQ. V was cut by 1 base and J by 1 base, with 9 bases left in between. This CDR3 region has 15 residues. The CDR3 coding sequence is TGCGCCAGCAGCTTGTCCGGAGAATCCTACAATGAGCAGTTCTTC. The encoded protein is CASSLSGESYNEQFF.

This clonotype showed up many times. The chain carries TRBV20-1 and TRBJ2-5; D remains unclear. The CDR3 contains 14 residues. Germline values: CDR1 DFQATT, CDR2 SNEGSKA (reference sequence). V was pared by 0 bases and J by 1 base, with 9 bases between. CDR3 loop: CSARDYTSQETQYF. The DNA of the CDR3 is TGCAGTGCTAGAGATTATACGTCCCAAGAGACCCAGTACTTC.

The chain carries TRBV6-2 or TRBV6-3 and TRBJ1-2, with D unclear. V lost 0 bases and J lost 5, with 10 bases in between. Per the germline V gene, CDR1 is MNHEY and CDR2 is SVGEGT. This CDR3 spans 14 amino acids. This CDR3 reads CASSYSIDGYGYTF. The CDR3 DNA sequence: TGTGCCAGCAGTTACTCGATCGATGGGTATGGCTACACCTTC.

The gene calls are TRBV3-1 and TRBJ2-2; TRBD1 agrees at 9 bases. The CDR3 spans 13 residues. Losses at the gene ends were 6 bases for V and 7 bases for J; bases not matched to a gene: 3. The germline V gene has CDR1 LGHDT and CDR2 YNNKEL (reference sequence). CDR3 sequence (DNA): TGTGCCAGCAGTCGACAGGGGGGCGGGGAGCTGTTTTTT. Protein: CASSRQGGGELFF.

A word on this clonotype: This sequence may be a read error, since a much larger clone differs from it by one base. V is TRBV18 and J is TRBJ2-1; no reliable D call. Trimming took 6 bases from V and 10 from J, leaving 19 bases between them. This CDR3 region has 14 residues. Germline V gives CDR1 KGHSH, CDR2 LQKENI. CDR3 DNA: TGTGCCAGCTCGGGTGGGTTCTACAGTGTCGAGCAGTTCTTC. Translating gives CASSGGFYSVEQFF.

This clonotype was seen a handful of times. The rearrangement uses TRBV19 and TRBJ1-5; 7 bases agree with TRBD1. Germline CDR1 reads LNHDA; CDR2 reads SQIVND (reference sequence). CDR3 size: 16 residues. The ends lost 5 bases at V and 1 base at J; junction bases unmatched: 8. In DNA, the CDR3 is TGTGCCAGTAGTTTAACGGGACAGATAAGCAATCAGCCCCAGCATTTT. Amino acid sequence: CASSLTGQISNQPQHF.

Of note for this clonotype: A far larger clone differs by one base, so this is likely a read error. J is TRBJ2-5 and V is TRBV6-2 or TRBV6-3; 7 positions match TRBD2. CDR1 is MNHEY, CDR2 SVGEGT, per germline. V was clipped by 4 bases and J by 7 bases; unmatched bases: 12. The CDR3 totals 15 residues. The CDR3 bases are TGTGCCAGCAGTTTGTGGGCTAGCGGAAGAGGGACCCAGTACTTC. Its protein is CASSLWASGRGTQYF.

This clonotype was counted many times. CDR3 loop: CASSLDDISNRGAFF. The CDR3 DNA is TGCGCCAGCAGCTTGGATGATATCTCCAATCGGGGTGCTTTCTTT. J is TRBJ1-1 and V is TRBV5-1; no reliable D call. Germline V gene data show CDR1 as SGHRS and CDR2 as YFSETQ. Trimming removed 0 bases from V and 11 bases from J, with 20 bases in between. This CDR3 is built from 15 residues.

This clonotype was detected many times. J is TRBJ1-1 and V is TRBV6-1, with D uncertain. The germline CDR1 and CDR2 sequences are MNHNS and SASEGT. Between the trimmed V and J ends, which lost 2 bases and 3 bases, there was a span of 10 bases. This CDR3 has 14 residues. The CDR3: CASSESGRDTEAFF. CDR3 nucleotides: TGTGCCAGCAGTGAATCGGGGAGGGACACTGAAGCTTTCTTT.

The J gene is TRBJ2-7, the V gene TRBV5-4, with D tentatively TRBD2 (6 bases). The V gene's germline CDR1 is SGHNT and CDR2 YYREEE (reference sequence). The CDR3 totals 15 residues. Trimming pared 5 bases from V and 0 bases from J, leaving 15 bases between. The CDR3, as DNA: TGTGCCAGCAGTTTGTCTGTCGGGAGCTCCTACGAGCAGTACTTC. The encoded protein is CASSLSVGSSYEQYF.

This clonotype was counted once. V usage is TRBV27 and J usage is TRBJ1-2, with D unclear. The CDR3 sequence is 15 residues long. The germline gives CDR1 MNHEY, CDR2 SMNVEV (reference sequence). V was trimmed by 7 bases and J by 1 base, leaving 16 bases between them. CDR3 residues: CASTPRQGFNYGYTF. CDR3 in DNA: TGTGCCAGCACCCCCCGTCAAGGCTTTAACTATGGCTACACCTTC.

Comments on this clonotype: One base away lies a much larger clone, so this may be a sequencing read error. The J gene is TRBJ2-7, the V gene TRBV2; 9 nucleotides align to TRBD1. Germline V gives CDR1 SNHLY, CDR2 FYNNEI. CDR3 length: 13 amino acids. Losses at the gene ends were 6 bases for V and 3 bases for J; bases not matched to a gene: 3. The CDR3 here is CASRGDRVYEQYF. Written as DNA, the CDR3 is TGTGCCAGCAGGGGGGACAGGGTCTACGAGCAGTACTTC.

Ten or more counts support this clonotype. V usage is TRBV5-1 and J usage is TRBJ2-3; D uncertain. The CDR3 covers 13 residues. From germline, CDR1 is SGHRS and CDR2 YFSETQ. V lost 0 bases, J lost 5 bases, and 7 bases lay in between. As DNA, the CDR3 is TGCGCCAGCAGCTTGGATGTAGGAGATACGCAGTATTTT. Translation gives CASSLDVGDTQYF.

The chain has TRBV6-1 and TRBJ2-7; D is perhaps TRBD2 (5 bases). Germline V gene sequence: CDR1 MNHNS, CDR2 SASEGT. The CDR3 sequence is 14 residues long. V lost 4 bases and J 0 bases, leaving 10 bases between the germline ends. CDR3 DNA sequence: TGTGCCAGCAGTGGGACTCATCTCTCCTACGAGCAGTACTTC. Its translation is CASSGTHLSYEQYF.

This clonotype was detected ten times or more. The chain recombines TRBV7-3 with TRBJ2-2, with D possibly called TRBD1 or TRBD2 (6 bases each). Germline V lookup: CDR1 SGHTA, CDR2 FQGTGA. The CDR3 runs 13 residues. Between the trimmed V and J ends, which lost 6 bases and 6 bases, there was a span of 11 bases. The CDR3 sequence is CASSGGLAGELFF. Written as DNA, the CDR3 is TGTGCCAGCAGTGGGGGGCTCGCCGGGGAGCTGTTTTTT.

As DNA, the CDR3 is TGTGCCAGCAGTTTTGGTTTGAACACAGATACGCAGTATTTT. It specifies CASSFGLNTDTQYF. This rearrangement joins TRBV27 to TRBJ2-3; D call uncertain. CDR3 length equals 14 residues. CDR1 MNHEY and CDR2 SMNVEV come from the germline V gene (reference sequence). V was cut by 3 bases and J by 2 bases, with 9 bases left in between.